The 32 T cell receptor beta chains below come from one sample, sequenced in a study of blood T cell repertoires in COVID-19. This table comes from immunoSEQ multiplex PCR, and its TCRdb copy is limited to in-frame clones, with some not included. The sample consists of just under 350,000 clones, about 83% of them appearing once. The specimen sequenced was peripheral blood. These receptors were taken from a man between 25 and 39 years old with active or convalescent COVID-19.

Written as DNA, the CDR3 is TGTGCCTGGAGTAGACAGGGGGGCTTTGAAAAACTGTTTTTT. Its protein is CAWSRQGGFEKLFF. The rearrangement uses TRBV30 and TRBJ1-4, with TRBD1 matching 9 bases. The J segment lost 7 bases and the V segment lost 2 bases, leaving 5 bases of the junction unmatched. Germline CDR1 GTSNPN, CDR2 SVGIG (reference sequence). This CDR3 comprises 14 residues.

The chain couples TRBV5-1 to TRBJ1-2; a possible D gene is TRBD1 (6 bases). CDR1 is SGHRS, CDR2 YFSETQ, per germline. The V and J ends lost 1 base and 13 bases respectively, with 17 bases between them. CDR3 size: 13 residues. CDR3 sequence reads: CASSLSLQGGGTF. CDR3 DNA: TGCGCCAGCAGCTTGTCTCTACAGGGAGGGGGCACCTTC.

The V and J genes are TRBV28 and TRBJ2-7; D call uncertain. Germline V gene lookup returns CDR1 MDHEN and CDR2 SYDVKM. This CDR3 spans 15 amino acids. The ends were cut back, 4 bases at V and 1 base at J, with 14 bases in the middle. The CDR3 sequence is CASSSLETESYEQYF. The CDR3 DNA reads TGTGCCAGCAGTTCTCTAGAGACGGAATCCTACGAGCAGTACTTC.

V usage is TRBV30 and J usage is TRBJ2-1; TRBD1 agrees at 7 bases. CDR1 GTSNPN and CDR2 SVGIG come from the germline V gene (reference sequence). V shed 3 bases, J shed 1 base, and the junction held 9 bases outside the gene matches. There are 16 residues in the CDR3. The DNA for the CDR3 is TGTGCCTGGAGCGCCCTCGGACAGGCTTCCTACAATGAGCAGTTCTTC. Translated, it gives CAWSALGQASYNEQFF.

Concerning this clone: Additional DNA sequences in this sample encode the identical CDR3. The chain employs TRBV2 and TRBJ2-3; tentative D call: TRBD1 (6 bases). The CDR3 has 15 residues. Trimming shortened V by 2 bases and J by 1 base, and 10 bases separated the two germline ends. CDR1 is SNHLY, CDR2 FYNNEI, per germline. The DNA of the CDR3 is TGTGCCAGCAGTGAAATGGCAGGGGGCACAGATACGCAGTATTTT. This sequence encodes CASSEMAGGTDTQYF.

This rearrangement joins TRBV5-1 to TRBJ1-6, with 11 bases that match TRBD1. The CDR3 covers 15 residues. The ends lost 7 bases at V and 8 bases at J; junction bases unmatched: 8. Germline loops: CDR1 SGHRS, CDR2 YFSETQ. CDR3 in amino acids: CASGQGARPDSPLHF. For the CDR3, the DNA is TGCGCCAGCGGACAGGGGGCGAGGCCAGATTCACCCCTCCACTTT. The variable domain in full, completed from reference TRBV5-1 and TRBJ1-6, reads KAGVTQTPRYLIKTRGQQVTLSCSPISGHRSVSWYQQTPGQGLQFLFEYFSETQRNKGNFPGRFSGRQFSNSRSEMNVSTLELGDSALYLCASGQGARPDSPLHFGNGTRLTVT.

The chain employs TRBV5-8 and TRBJ1-2, with TRBD1 matching over 9 bases. The CDR3 extends over 16 amino acids. Losses at the gene ends were 3 bases for V and 2 bases for J; bases not matched to a gene: 8. CDR1 SGHTS and CDR2 YDEGEE come from the germline V gene. CDR3 nucleotides: TGTGCCAGCAGCTGGACAGGGGAACATACCAACTATGGCTACACCTTC. It encodes CASSWTGEHTNYGYTF.

The genes are TRBV30 and TRBJ1-6; perhaps TRBD1 as D (6 bases). CDR1 and CDR2 from the germline V gene are GTSNPN and SVGIG (reference sequence). The CDR3 runs 12 residues. With 5 bases removed from V and 9 bases from J, the gap between germline ends came to 11 bases. The CDR3 protein is CAWQGIGSPLHF. CDR3 bases: TGTGCCTGGCAGGGGATAGGTTCACCCCTCCACTTT.

This sequence joins TRBV19 and TRBJ1-4, with TRBD1 as a possible D gene (5 bases). The length of the CDR3 is 14 residues. Germline values: CDR1 LNHDA, CDR2 SQIVND (reference sequence). V shed 5 bases and J shed 6 bases, with 13 bases lying between them. CDR3 protein: CASSSDGGDEKLFF. In DNA form, the CDR3 reads TGTGCCAGTAGTTCTGATGGAGGGGATGAAAAACTGTTTTTT.

The chain couples TRBV5-1 to TRBJ2-3; possible D gene TRBD2, 6 bases. Germline-derived CDR1 and CDR2 are SGHRS and YFSETQ. Trimming removed 0 bases at V and 1 base at J, with 15 bases between. The CDR3 consists of 17 residues. The CDR3 bases are TGCGCCAGCAGCTTGGGGCTCCTGGCTAGCGGCACAGATACGCAGTATTTT. Its protein is CASSLGLLASGTDTQYF.

The chain uses TRBV4-2 and TRBJ2-3; D is possibly TRBD1 (5 bases). The CDR3 is 15 amino acids. Germline lookup yields CDR1 LGHNA and CDR2 YNFKEQ. Trimming removed 4 bases at V and 0 bases at J, with 11 bases between. As DNA, the CDR3 is TGTGCCAGCAGCCCTCGGCAGGGCAGCACAGATACGCAGTATTTT. This encodes CASSPRQGSTDTQYF.

The chain uses TRBV24-1 and TRBJ2-3; D gene uncertain. This CDR3 spans 16 amino acids. Trimming removed 3 bases from V and 2 bases from J, with 14 bases in between. Looked up from germline, CDR1 is KGHDR and CDR2 is SFDVKD. CDR3 residues: CATSDRGAIPTDTQYF. In nucleotides, the CDR3 is TGTGCCACCAGTGATCGAGGCGCTATTCCCACAGATACGCAGTATTTT.

Only a few counts were recorded for this clone. The chain carries TRBV5-1 and TRBJ2-3; 8 bases agree with TRBD2. The CDR3 runs to 16 residues. Germline V gene sequence: CDR1 SGHRS, CDR2 YFSETQ. Losses at the gene ends were 4 bases for V and 1 base for J; bases not matched to a gene: 8. CDR3 sequence (DNA): TGCGCCAGCAGCATGACAAAGCGGGAGCGCACAGATACGCAGTATTTT. Translated: CASSMTKRERTDTQYF.

This clone occurred once. A read error may produce the germline difference seen at one junction end. This chain links TRBV4-2 with TRBJ1-2; D not resolved. The CDR3 extends over 8 amino acids. CDR1 and CDR2 (germline): LGHNA, YNFKEQ. CDR3: CSRVGYTF. The CDR3 bases are TGCTCCCGAGTCGGCTACACCTTC.

This clone turned up a few times. V and J are TRBV7-8 and TRBJ2-3; 7 nucleotides line up with TRBD2. After removal of 3 bases from V and 0 bases from J, the junction contained 0 bases not matched to a gene. The CDR3 consists of 14 residues. Germline V lookup: CDR1 SGHVS, CDR2 FQNEAQ. As DNA, the CDR3 is TGTGCCAGCAGCTTTAGCGGGAGCACAGATACGCAGTATTTT. Translating gives CASSFSGSTDTQYF.

There are a few counts of this clone. The CDR3 nucleotides read TGTGCCCAGGGGGCCAACGTCCTGACTTTC. Translating gives CAQGANVLTF. V gene TRBV7-9 combines with J gene TRBJ2-6; D unclear. Germline CDR1 reads SEHNR; CDR2 reads FQNEAQ (reference sequence). The CDR3 loop spans 10 amino acids. V was cut by 11 bases and J by 4 bases, with 3 bases left in between.

The CDR3 DNA is TGTGCCAGCAGCTTGGGGAACAGGGCGATGGGCTACACCTTC. Its protein product is CASSLGNRAMGYTF. This rearrangement joins TRBV7-2 to TRBJ1-2, with D perhaps TRBD1 (6 bases). Germline values: CDR1 SGHTA, CDR2 FQGNSA. The CDR3 contains 14 residues. The V and J ends lost 3 bases and 8 bases respectively, with 16 bases between them.

The chain uses TRBV6-1 and TRBJ2-5, with 8 nucleotides matching TRBD2. This CDR3 spans 16 amino acids. V dropped 4 bases and J dropped 2; count of bases not matched to a gene: 9. CDR1 and CDR2 from the germline V gene are MNHNS and SASEGT. CDR3 sequence: CASSGLASLLQETQYF. CDR3 nucleotide sequence: TGTGCCAGCAGTGGACTAGCGTCCTTACTTCAAGAGACCCAGTACTTC.

This chain connects TRBV7-6 to TRBJ2-1, with TRBD2 identical over 10 bases. The CDR3 is made up of 14 amino acids. V shed 5 bases, J shed 4 bases, and the junction held 2 bases outside the gene matches. Germline V lookup: CDR1 SGHVS, CDR2 FNYEAQ. CDR3 sequence (DNA): TGTGCCAGCAGCCCGACTAGCGGGTACAATGAGCAGTTCTTC. Translation gives CASSPTSGYNEQFF.

The chain couples TRBV4-1 to TRBJ2-7; maybe TRBD2 (6 bases). Germline V lookup: CDR1 MGHRA, CDR2 YSYEKL. The V gene lost 2 bases and the J gene lost 4 bases, with 9 bases spanning the gap. This CDR3 spans 13 amino acids. The CDR3 sequence is CASSQFGGYEQYF. The CDR3 coding sequence is TGCGCCAGCAGCCAATTTGGGGGGTACGAGCAGTACTTC.

The rearrangement links TRBV7-3 to TRBJ2-3, with a weak D call TRBD2 (5 bases). Germline loops: CDR1 SGHTA, CDR2 FQGTGA. This CDR3 has 17 residues. V lost 1 base to trimming and J lost 6 bases, with 20 bases between them. CDR3 in DNA: TGTGCCAGCAGCTTAAAGGCAACGGGTCTACTAGGGGATACGCAGTATTTT. This gives the protein CASSLKATGLLGDTQYF.

The V and J genes are TRBV19 and TRBJ1-5, with D possibly matching TRBD1 (5 bases). Trimming took 3 bases from V and 1 from J, leaving 16 bases between them. Germline assignment: CDR1 LNHDA and CDR2 SQIVND (reference sequence). The CDR3 has 17 residues. CDR3 loop: CASSIDPQGLSNQPQHF. The CDR3 nucleotides are TGTGCCAGTAGTATCGACCCCCAGGGCCTGAGCAATCAGCCCCAGCATTTT.

The chain joins TRBV4-1 to TRBJ1-4; D is possibly TRBD1 (5 bases). Trimming shortened V by 7 bases and J by 0 bases, and 9 bases separated the two germline ends. The CDR3 totals 14 residues. CDR1 and CDR2 (germline): MGHRA, YSYEKL. The chain's CDR3 is CASKTTATNEKLFF. The CDR3 DNA is TGCGCCAGCAAAACGACAGCAACTAATGAAAAACTGTTTTTT.

The V gene is TRBV29-1, the J gene TRBJ2-7; 7 bases align to TRBD1. V lost 6 bases and J lost 9; bases outside the gene matches: 11. Germline V gene sequence: CDR1 SQVTM, CDR2 ANQGSEA. The CDR3 extends over 12 amino acids. CDR3 nucleotide sequence: TGCAGCGTGGCTACAGGGGAATTAGGGCAGTACTTC. Its translation: CSVATGELGQYF.

The chain links TRBV6-5 to TRBJ1-1; 7 nucleotides line up with TRBD1. Germline values: CDR1 MNHEY, CDR2 SVGAGI. The trim removed 2 bases at V and 5 bases at J, leaving 2 bases unmatched. The CDR3 loop spans 13 amino acids. The CDR3 sequence is CASSYRQGTEAFF. The CDR3 DNA sequence: TGTGCCAGCAGTTACCGACAGGGAACTGAAGCTTTCTTT.

The chain combines TRBV18 with TRBJ2-3; D gene ambiguous. CDR1 and CDR2 from the germline V gene are KGHSH and LQKENI. CDR3 length: 17 residues. V shed 2 bases and J shed 5 bases, with 20 bases lying between them. CDR3 sequence (DNA): TGTGCCAGCTCACCAACATATGGGTATTCAGGCAGAGATACGCAGTATTTT. Its protein is CASSPTYGYSGRDTQYF.

The chain recombines TRBV6-5 with TRBJ1-1; possible D gene TRBD1, 5 bases. Trimming stripped 4 bases from V and 5 bases from J, with 8 bases between. Per the germline V gene, CDR1 is MNHEY and CDR2 is SVGAGI. The CDR3 is 12 amino acids. The CDR3 DNA reads TGTGCCAGCAGTTCAGGGAGGACTGAAGCTTTCTTT. This encodes CASSSGRTEAFF.

This clone has only a few counts. Written as DNA, the CDR3 is TGTGCCAGCCGGGCTAGCGGGAGAGATACAGATACGCAGTATTTT. It codes for CASRASGRDTDTQYF. The chain has TRBV27 and TRBJ2-3; 10 positions match TRBD2. The CDR3 loop spans 15 amino acids. CDR1 is MNHEY and CDR2 is SMNVEV in the germline V gene (reference sequence). With 8 bases clipped from V and 3 bases from J, the junction kept 8 bases outside the gene matches.

The chain has TRBV3-1 (or the pseudogene TRBV3-2) and TRBJ1-6; D perhaps matches TRBD1 (6 bases). The CDR3 contains 15 residues. V lost 1 base to trimming and J lost 10 bases, with 14 bases between them. CDR1 is LGHDT, CDR2 YNNKEL, per germline (reference sequence). CDR3: CASSQASGVNSPLHF. CDR3 DNA sequence: TGTGCCAGCAGCCAAGCATCAGGGGTAAACTCACCCCTCCACTTT.

The rearrangement uses TRBV5-8 and TRBJ1-5; D may be TRBD1 (6 bases). With 1 base removed from V and 6 bases from J, the gap between germline ends came to 14 bases. The CDR3 totals 15 residues. The V gene's germline CDR1 is SGHTS and CDR2 YDEGEE. CDR3 amino acids: CASSLNREGGQPQHF. CDR3 nucleotides: TGTGCCAGCAGCTTGAACAGGGAGGGTGGTCAGCCCCAGCATTTT. The full variable domain, with the rest looked up from reference TRBV5-8 and TRBJ1-5, is EAGVTQSPTHLIKTRGQQATLRCSPISGHTSVYWYQQALGLGLQFLLWYDEGEERNRGNFPPRFSGRQFPNYSSELNVNALELEDSALYLCASSLNREGGQPQHFGDGTRLSIL.

This chain joins TRBV14 and TRBJ2-3, with 9 bases matching TRBD1. Germline assignment: CDR1 SGHDN and CDR2 FVKESK. V lost 4 bases to trimming and J lost 1 base; unmatched junction nucleotides: 6. CDR3 length: 16 amino acids. CDR3 nucleotide sequence: TGTGCCAGCAGCCCAACCGGGACAGGGCGCACAGATACGCAGTATTTT. It translates to CASSPTGTGRTDTQYF.

The chain links TRBV9 to TRBJ1-2; weak D call: TRBD1 (5 bases). Germline V CDR1 and CDR2: SGDLS, YYNGEE. Trimming pared 0 bases from V and 3 bases from J, leaving 15 bases between. This CDR3 is 16 amino acids long. Written as DNA, the CDR3 is TGTGCCAGCAGCGTAGGAGGTGGGGGGACCCACTATGGCTACACCTTC. Residues: CASSVGGGGTHYGYTF.